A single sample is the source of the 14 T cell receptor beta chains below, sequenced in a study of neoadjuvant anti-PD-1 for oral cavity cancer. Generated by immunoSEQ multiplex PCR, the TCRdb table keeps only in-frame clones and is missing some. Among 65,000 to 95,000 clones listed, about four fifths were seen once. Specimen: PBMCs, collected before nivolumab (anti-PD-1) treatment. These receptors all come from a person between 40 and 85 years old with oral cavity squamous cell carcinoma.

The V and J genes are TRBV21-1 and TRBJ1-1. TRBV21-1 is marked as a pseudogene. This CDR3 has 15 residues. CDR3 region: CASSKGGHLNTEAFF. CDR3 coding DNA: TGTGCCAGCAGCAAAGGCGGCCACTTGAACACTGAAGCTTTCTTT.

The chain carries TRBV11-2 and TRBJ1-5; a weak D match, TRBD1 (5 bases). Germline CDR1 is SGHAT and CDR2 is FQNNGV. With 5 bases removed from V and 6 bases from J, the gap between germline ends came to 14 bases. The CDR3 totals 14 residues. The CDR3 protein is CASSPPLGRQPQHF. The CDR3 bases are TGTGCCAGCAGCCCTCCCCTGGGGCGTCAGCCCCAGCATTTT.

The DNA of the CDR3 is TGTGCCAGCTCCCCCCGGACGGGCTACGAGCAGTACTTC. Translated: CASSPRTGYEQYF. The chain uses TRBV27 and TRBJ2-7; D is uncertain. This CDR3 comprises 13 residues. Germline lookup yields CDR1 MNHEY and CDR2 SMNVEV (reference sequence). V shed 8 bases and J shed 3 bases, with 14 bases lying between them.

This CDR3 reads CASSSPLVQGYGYTF. The CDR3 DNA reads TGTGCCAGCAGTTCTCCCCTCGTCCAGGGCTATGGCTACACCTTC. J is TRBJ1-2 and V is TRBV28; a possible D gene is TRBD1 (5 bases). V was pared by 4 bases and J by 4 bases, with 16 bases between. Germline V gives CDR1 MDHEN, CDR2 SYDVKM. The CDR3 sequence is 15 residues long.

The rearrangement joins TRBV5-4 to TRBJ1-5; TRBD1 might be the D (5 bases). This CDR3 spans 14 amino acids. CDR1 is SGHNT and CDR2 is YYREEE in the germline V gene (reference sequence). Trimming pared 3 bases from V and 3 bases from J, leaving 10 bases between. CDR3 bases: TGTGCCAGCAGCTGGGAAGGGGCCAATCAGCCCCAGCATTTT. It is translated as CASSWEGANQPQHF.

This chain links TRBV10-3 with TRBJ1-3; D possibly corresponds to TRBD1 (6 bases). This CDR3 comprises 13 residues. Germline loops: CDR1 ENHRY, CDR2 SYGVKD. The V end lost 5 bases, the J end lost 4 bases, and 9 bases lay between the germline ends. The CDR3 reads CAISNGQGNTIYF. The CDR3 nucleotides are TGTGCCATCAGTAATGGACAGGGAAACACCATATATTTT.

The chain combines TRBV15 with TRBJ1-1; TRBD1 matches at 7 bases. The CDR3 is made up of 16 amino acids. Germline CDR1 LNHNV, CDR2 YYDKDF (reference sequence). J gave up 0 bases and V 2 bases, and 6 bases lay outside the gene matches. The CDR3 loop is CATSRLTGNMNTEAFF. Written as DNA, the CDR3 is TGTGCCACCAGCAGACTGACAGGGAACATGAACACTGAAGCTTTCTTT.

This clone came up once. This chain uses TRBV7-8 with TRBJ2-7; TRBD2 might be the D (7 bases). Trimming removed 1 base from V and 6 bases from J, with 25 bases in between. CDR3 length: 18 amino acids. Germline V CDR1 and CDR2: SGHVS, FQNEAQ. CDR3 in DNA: TGTGCCAGCAGCTTAGATGGGGGGGCGGGACCCGGACTCTCCGAGCAGTACTTC. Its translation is CASSLDGGAGPGLSEQYF.

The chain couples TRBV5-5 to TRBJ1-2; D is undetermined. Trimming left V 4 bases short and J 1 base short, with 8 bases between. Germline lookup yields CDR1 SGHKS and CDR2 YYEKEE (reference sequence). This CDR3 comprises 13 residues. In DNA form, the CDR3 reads TGTGCCAGCAGCAAGGAGGGTAACTATGGCTACACCTTC. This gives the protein CASSKEGNYGYTF.

The DNA for the CDR3 is TGTGCCAGCAGCTTGTCCCCATCCGGGGTGGAGACCCAGTACTTC. It encodes CASSLSPSGVETQYF. The V gene is TRBV7-3, the J gene TRBJ2-5; the D gene is possibly TRBD2 (5 bases). Germline CDR1 SGHTA, CDR2 FQGTGA. Between the trimmed V and J ends, which lost 3 bases and 5 bases, there was a span of 16 bases. The CDR3 runs to 15 residues.

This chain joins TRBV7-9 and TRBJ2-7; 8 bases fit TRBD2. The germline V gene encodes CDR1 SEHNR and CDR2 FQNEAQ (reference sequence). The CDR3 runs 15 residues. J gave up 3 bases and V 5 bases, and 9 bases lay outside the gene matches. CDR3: CASSQGLAGNYEQYF. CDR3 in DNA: TGTGCCAGCAGCCAGGGTCTAGCGGGTAACTACGAGCAGTACTTC.

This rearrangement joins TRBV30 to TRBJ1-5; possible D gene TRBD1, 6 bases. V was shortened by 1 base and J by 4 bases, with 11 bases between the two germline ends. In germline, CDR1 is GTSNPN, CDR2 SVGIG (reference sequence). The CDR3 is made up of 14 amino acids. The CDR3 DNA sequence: TGTGCCTGGAGTGAAGGACAGCCGAATCAGCCCCAGCATTTT. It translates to CAWSEGQPNQPQHF.

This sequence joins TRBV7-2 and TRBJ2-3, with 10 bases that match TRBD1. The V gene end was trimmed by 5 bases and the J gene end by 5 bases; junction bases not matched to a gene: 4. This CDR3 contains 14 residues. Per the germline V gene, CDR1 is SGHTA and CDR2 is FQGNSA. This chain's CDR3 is CASSRRDRGDTQYF. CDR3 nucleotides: TGTGCCAGCAGCCGCCGGGACAGGGGAGATACGCAGTATTTT. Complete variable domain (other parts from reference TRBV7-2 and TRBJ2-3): GAGVSQSPSNKVTEKGKDVELRCDPISGHTALYWYRQSLGQGLEFLIYFQGNSAPDKSGLPSDRFSAERTGGSVSTLTIQRTQQEDSAVYLCASSRRDRGDTQYFGPGTRLTVL.

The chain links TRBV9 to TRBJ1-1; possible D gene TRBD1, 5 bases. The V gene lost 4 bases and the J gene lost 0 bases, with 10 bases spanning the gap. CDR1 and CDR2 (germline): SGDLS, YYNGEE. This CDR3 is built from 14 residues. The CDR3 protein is CASSTTGMNTEAFF. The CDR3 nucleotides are TGTGCCAGCAGCACTACAGGTATGAACACTGAAGCTTTCTTT.